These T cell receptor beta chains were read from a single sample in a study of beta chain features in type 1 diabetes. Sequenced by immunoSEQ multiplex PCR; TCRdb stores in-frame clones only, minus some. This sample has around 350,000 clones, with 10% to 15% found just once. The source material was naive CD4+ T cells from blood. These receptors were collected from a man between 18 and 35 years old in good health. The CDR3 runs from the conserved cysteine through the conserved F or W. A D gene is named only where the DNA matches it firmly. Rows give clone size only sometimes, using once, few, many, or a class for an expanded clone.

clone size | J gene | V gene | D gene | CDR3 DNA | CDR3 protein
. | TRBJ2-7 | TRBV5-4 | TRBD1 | TGTGCCAGCAGCAACGGACCGGGACAGAGCTCCTACGAGCAGTACTTC | CASSNGPGQSSYEQYF
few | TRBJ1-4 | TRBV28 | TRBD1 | TGTGCCAGCAGTCTACAGGGGTCAACTAATGAAAAACTGTTTTTT | CASSLQGSTNEKLFF
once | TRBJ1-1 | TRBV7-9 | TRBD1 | TGTGCCAGCAGCTGGGGACAGCCACTCCGGGGGGCTTTCTTT | CASSWGQPLRGAFF
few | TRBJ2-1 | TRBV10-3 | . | TGTGCCATCGGTAGGGAGCAGGATGAGCAGTTCTTC | CAIGREQDEQFF
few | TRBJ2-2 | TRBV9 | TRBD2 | TGTGCCAGCAGCTTAGCGGGGGGGTTGACCGGGGAGCTGTTTTTT | CASSLAGGLTGELFF
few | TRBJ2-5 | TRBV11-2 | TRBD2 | TGTGCCAGCAGACGGTCGGGAGGGGAGACCCAGTACTTC | CASRRSGGETQYF
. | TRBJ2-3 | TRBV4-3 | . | TGCGCCAGCAGCCAAGATAGTCGGGGAGCGGATACGCAGTATTTT | CASSQDSRGADTQYF
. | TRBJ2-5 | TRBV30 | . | TGTGCCTGGACCCCAGCGGGAGAGACCCAGTACTTC | CAWTPAGETQYF
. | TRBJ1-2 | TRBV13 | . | TGTGCCAGCAGCTTAGGTTCCGGGGTCAACTATGGCTACACCTTC | CASSLGSGVNYGYTF
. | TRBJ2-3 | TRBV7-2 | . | TGTGCCAGCAGCTTAGCCCCGGACAGCCTGAGCACAGATACGCAGTATTTT | CASSLAPDSLSTDTQYF
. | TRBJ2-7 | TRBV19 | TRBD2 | TGTGCCAGTAGTGAACAAAGCGGGAGGTCCTACGAGCAGTACTTC | CASSEQSGRSYEQYF
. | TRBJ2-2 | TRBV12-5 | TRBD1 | TGTGCTAGTGGCAGCGGGACAGGGGACACCGGGGAGCTGTTTTTT | CASGSGTGDTGELFF
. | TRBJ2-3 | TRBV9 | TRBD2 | TGTGCCAGCAGCGTAGGGTGGGGACTAGCGGGGGATACGCAGTATTTT | CASSVGWGLAGDTQYF
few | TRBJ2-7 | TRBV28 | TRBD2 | TGTGCCAGCAGTTTCCAAGCGGGAGTGGGGTTCGAGCAGTACTTC | CASSFQAGVGFEQYF
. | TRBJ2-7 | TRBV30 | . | TGTGCCTGGAGTGTAAACAGTATCTCCTACGAGCAGTACTTC | CAWSVNSISYEQYF
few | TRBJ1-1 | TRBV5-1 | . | TGCGCCAGCAGCTTTGGAAACAGGGACACTGAAGCTTTCTTT | CASSFGNRDTEAFF
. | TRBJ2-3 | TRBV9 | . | TGTGCCAGCAACGCGGGTGGGATATCCTTCGCAGATACGCAGTATTTT | CASNAGGISFADTQYF
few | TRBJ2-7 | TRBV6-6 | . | TGTGCCAGCACCCCTCGGGAGCGTTACGAGCAGTACTTC | CASTPRERYEQYF
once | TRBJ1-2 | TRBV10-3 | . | TGTGCCATCAGTGCCACAGGAGATTATGGCTACACCTTC | CAISATGDYGYTF
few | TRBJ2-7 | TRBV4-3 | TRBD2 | TGCGCCAGCAGCCAAGTAGCGGGAGAGGTCTACGAGCAGTACTTC | CASSQVAGEVYEQYF
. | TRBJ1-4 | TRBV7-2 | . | TGTGCCAGCAGCTATGACAGGCTAAAACTGTTTTTT | CASSYDRLKLFF
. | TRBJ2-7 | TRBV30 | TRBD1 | TGTGCCTGGAGTCCGGACAGGGCGGCCTACGAGCAGTACTTC | CAWSPDRAAYEQYF
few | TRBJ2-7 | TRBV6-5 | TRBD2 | TGTGCCAGCAGTTACCGGGGGGTTTCCTACGAGCAGTACTTC | CASSYRGVSYEQYF
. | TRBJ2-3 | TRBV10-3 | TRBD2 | TGTGCCACCGGGAAACGACTAGCGGACTTTAGCACAGATACGCAGTATTTT | CATGKRLADFSTDTQYF
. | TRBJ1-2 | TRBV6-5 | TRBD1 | TGTGCCAGCAGTCAGGGACAGGGCAACTATGGCTACACCTTC | CASSQGQGNYGYTF
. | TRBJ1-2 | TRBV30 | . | TGTGCCTGGAGTGGTTCTGGGGGCGGCTATGGCTACACCTTC | CAWSGSGGGYGYTF
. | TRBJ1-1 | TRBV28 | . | TGTGCCAGCAGTTTCGGGGACATGAACACTGAAGCTTTCTTT | CASSFGDMNTEAFF
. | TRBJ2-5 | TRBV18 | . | TGTGCCAGCTCATACGGCGGGACAGAGCAAGAGACCCAGTACTTC | CASSYGGTEQETQYF
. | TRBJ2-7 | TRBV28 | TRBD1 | TGTGCCAGCAGTTTACTACAGGGGAGCTACGAGCAGTACTTC | CASSLLQGSYEQYF
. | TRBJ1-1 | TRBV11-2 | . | TGTGCCAGCAGCTTAAGCGGTCATTTGAACACTGAAGCTTTCTTT | CASSLSGHLNTEAFF
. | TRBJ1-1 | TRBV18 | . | TGTGCCAGCTCACCACCGCGGACAAGGAACACTGAAGCTTTCTTT | CASSPPRTRNTEAFF
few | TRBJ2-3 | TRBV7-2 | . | TGTGCCAGCAGCCCGAGTCGGGGGGCACCAGATACGCAGTATTTT | CASSPSRGAPDTQYF
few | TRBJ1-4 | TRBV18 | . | TGTGCCAGCTCACCAAGGGACAACGGGGAAAAACTGTTTTTT | CASSPRDNGEKLFF
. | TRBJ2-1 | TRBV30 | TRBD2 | TGTGCCTGGAGTGTAACCGGGCCACTAGCGGGGGGTTGGCAGTTCTTC | CAWSVTGPLAGGWQFF
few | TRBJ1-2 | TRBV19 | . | TGTGCCAGTAGTATCGGCAGGGAAAACTATGGCTACACCTTC | CASSIGRENYGYTF
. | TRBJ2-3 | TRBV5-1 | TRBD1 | TGCGCCAGCAGCTTGGGAGACAGGGAGCGCACAGATACGCAGTATTTT | CASSLGDRERTDTQYF
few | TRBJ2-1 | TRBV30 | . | TGTGCCTGGAGTGTACTAACTGGTTACGTTCGTGAGCAGTTCTTC | CAWSVLTGYVREQFF
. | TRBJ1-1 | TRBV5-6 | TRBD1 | TGTGCCAGCAGCCGCGGGACAGGAGCCTGGGCTTTCTTT | CASSRGTGAWAFF
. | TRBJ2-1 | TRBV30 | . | TGTGCCTGGAGTGTTTCCCCGTGGAGTCGGCTAGGACTCCATTTTATGAATGAGCAGTTCTTC | CAWSVSPWSRLGLHFMNEQFF
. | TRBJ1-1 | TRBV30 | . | TGTGCCTGGAGAGGCGGGGCAGCTTTCTTT | CAWRGGAAFF
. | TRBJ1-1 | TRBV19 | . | TGTGCCAGTAGGGTAGACAGGTCCATGAACACTGAAGCTTTCTTT | CASRVDRSMNTEAFF
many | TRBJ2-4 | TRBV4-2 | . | TGTGCCAGCAGCCAAGATCGGCGGAGCGGCCAGTACTTC | CASSQDRRSGQYF
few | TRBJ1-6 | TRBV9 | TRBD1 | TGTGCCAGCAGCGTGTCGGATGCCGACAGGGCCATGAATTCACCCCTCCACTTT | CASSVSDADRAMNSPLHF
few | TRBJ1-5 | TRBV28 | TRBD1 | TGTGCCAGCAGTAAGAGGACAGGGTTTCAGCCCCAGCATTTT | CASSKRTGFQPQHF
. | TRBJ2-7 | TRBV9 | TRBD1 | TGTGCCAGCAGCGTAGGTCAGGGGGCCTACGAGCAGTACTTC | CASSVGQGAYEQYF
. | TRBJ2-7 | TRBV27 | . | TGTGCCAGCAGTTCGAATTCCATACTCAGACAGCGCCCGAAGAGACCCTACGAGCAGTACTTC | CASSSNSILRQRPKRPYEQYF
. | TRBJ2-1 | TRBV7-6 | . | TGTGCCAGCAGCTTGATGGCTAGCGTCTACAATGAGCAGTTCTTC | CASSLMASVYNEQFF
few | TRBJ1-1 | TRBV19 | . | TGTGCCAGTAGTATAGATCGGGGGTCCACTGAAGCTTTCTTT | CASSIDRGSTEAFF